These T cell receptor beta chains were read from a single sample in a study of T cell responses to AZD1222 COVID-19 vaccine. Clones were read by immunoSEQ multiplex PCR, and TCRdb kept only the in-frame ones, dropping some. The table lists about 180,000 clones, approximately 86% of them singletons, with about 9.9% in the top ten. Material: peripheral blood, obtained 28 days after the second AZD1222 dose. The receptors derive from an adult who received the AZD1222 COVID-19 vaccine. The CDR3 runs from the conserved cysteine through the conserved F or W. Fields, in order: D gene, V gene, clone size, J gene, CDR3 protein, CDR3 DNA. The D gene is left open where the match is weak. The size field is filled for only some rows; it gives once, few, many or a size class.

TRBD2	TRBV7-3	-	TRBJ2-1	CASSIRLAGYNEQFF	TGTGCCAGCAGCATCCGACTAGCGGGTTACAATGAGCAGTTCTTC
-	TRBV12-5	-	TRBJ2-2	CASCSNTGELFF	TGTGCTAGTTGCTCGAACACCGGGGAGCTGTTTTTT
TRBD2	TRBV6-4	once	TRBJ2-1	CASSDSGGGARNEQFF	TGTGCCAGCAGTGACTCAGGCGGGGGGGCTAGGAATGAGCAGTTCTTC
TRBD1	TRBV7-9	-	TRBJ1-5	CASSLAGTGNQPQHF	TGTGCCAGCAGCTTAGCCGGGACAGGGAATCAGCCCCAGCATTTT
-	TRBV18	-	TRBJ2-3	CASSPSGRDTQYF	TGTGCCAGCTCCCCTAGTGGGAGAGATACGCAGTATTTT
TRBD1	TRBV7-9	-	TRBJ1-2	CASSLARGQGSYGYTF	TGTGCCAGCAGCTTAGCCCGGGGACAGGGAAGCTATGGCTACACCTTC
TRBD1	TRBV11-1	-	TRBJ1-2	CASSPPGQGTYGYTF	TGTGCCAGCAGCCCACCGGGACAGGGGACCTATGGCTACACCTTC
TRBD2	TRBV4-2	-	TRBJ2-3	CASSQDSGGAGTQYF	TGTGCCAGCAGCCAAGATAGCGGGGGGGCCGGGACGCAGTATTTT
-	TRBV27	-	TRBJ1-5	CASSRGGQPQHF	TGTGCCAGCAGTAGAGGGGGGCAGCCCCAGCATTTT
-	TRBV28	-	TRBJ1-1	CASRPPSRRGEAFF	TGTGCCAGCAGACCCCCGTCAAGGAGGGGTGAAGCTTTCTTT
-	TRBV19	-	TRBJ1-6	CASSPRTDNSPLHF	TGTGCCAGTAGTCCACGGACAGATAATTCACCCCTCCACTTT
-	TRBV3-1/TRBV3-2	-	TRBJ2-7	CASSPPAGPYEQYF	TGTGCCAGCAGCCCCCCCGCAGGCCCCTACGAGCAGTACTTC
TRBD2	TRBV5-4	-	TRBJ2-4	CASSLRLAGGPLAKNIQYF	TGTGCCAGCAGCTTGAGACTAGCGGGGGGTCCTCTAGCCAAAAACATTCAGTACTTC
-	TRBV7-8	-	TRBJ2-5	CASSSEETQYF	TGTGCCAGCAGCTCTGAAGAGACCCAGTACTTC
-	TRBV6-5	-	TRBJ1-1	CASRSLWGTEAFF	TGTGCCAGCAGGAGCCTCTGGGGCACTGAAGCTTTCTTT
-	TRBV19	once	TRBJ1-5	CASSTSPDVGNQPQHF	TGTGCCAGTAGTACCTCGCCGGACGTTGGGAATCAGCCCCAGCATTTT
-	TRBV5-6	-	TRBJ1-4	CASSLGLSGEKLFF	TGTGCCAGCAGCTTGGGACTCTCGGGTGAAAAACTGTTTTTT
TRBD1	TRBV19	-	TRBJ1-2	CASRRGQGYTF	TGTGCCTCGAGGAGGGGGCAAGGCTACACCTTC
-	TRBV5-1	-	TRBJ1-1	CASSRELEASEAFF	TGCGCCAGCAGCAGGGAATTGGAGGCGTCTGAAGCTTTCTTT
-	TRBV30	-	TRBJ1-5	CAWAPMGGGNQPQHF	TGTGCCTGGGCCCCCATGGGGGGGGGCAATCAGCCCCAGCATTTT
-	TRBV19	-	TRBJ2-5	CASSIEGETQYF	TGTGCCAGTAGTATAGAAGGAGAGACCCAGTACTTC
TRBD1	TRBV10-3	-	TRBJ2-1	CAIRSGQQYNEQFF	TGTGCCATCCGTTCGGGACAGCAATACAATGAGCAGTTCTTC
-	TRBV15	-	TRBJ1-5	CATSRPGQPQHF	TGTGCCACCAGCAGACCAGGTCAGCCCCAGCATTTT
-	TRBV19	-	TRBJ1-3	CASSSLGGPGNTIYF	TGTGCCAGTAGTTCCCTTGGGGGACCTGGAAACACCATATATTTT
-	TRBV5-1	-	TRBJ1-1	CASSLGKDTEAFF	TGCGCCAGCAGCTTAGGTAAGGACACTGAAGCTTTCTTT
-	TRBV28	-	TRBJ2-7	CASRSAIGGLGEQYF	TGTGCCAGCAGGTCTGCCATAGGAGGTCTGGGCGAGCAGTACTTC
-	TRBV28	-	TRBJ2-3	CASSSYRRGGTDTQYF	TGTGCCAGCAGTTCTTACCGCCGCGGGGGCACAGATACGCAGTATTTT
TRBD1	TRBV9	-	TRBJ2-2	CASSVGTGNTGELFF	TGTGCCAGCAGCGTAGGGACAGGGAACACCGGGGAGCTGTTTTTT
TRBD1	TRBV5-1	-	TRBJ2-7	CASSWGTGLSYEQYF	TGCGCCAGCAGCTGGGGGACAGGACTCTCCTACGAGCAGTACTTC
TRBD2	TRBV4-3	once	TRBJ2-1	CASSQGRTSGGGEQFF	TGCGCCAGCAGCCAAGGGAGGACTAGCGGGGGGGGTGAGCAGTTCTTC
TRBD1	TRBV6-5	-	TRBJ1-2	CASKYTGGSYGYTF	TGTGCCAGCAAATACACAGGGGGCAGTTATGGCTACACCTTC
TRBD2	TRBV6-2/TRBV6-3	once	TRBJ2-3	CATSSRAGGPSSTDTQYF	TGTGCCACCAGCAGTCGAGCGGGGGGCCCCTCTAGCACAGATACGCAGTATTTT
-	TRBV3-1/TRBV3-2	-	TRBJ2-5	CASSHDATPSRTQYF	TGTGCCAGCAGCCACGACGCGACCCCGTCTAGGACCCAGTACTTC
TRBD1	TRBV7-6	-	TRBJ2-6	CASSSGQGGPGANVLTF	TGTGCCAGCAGCTCGGGACAGGGAGGCCCTGGGGCCAACGTCCTGACTTTC
TRBD1	TRBV19	once	TRBJ2-7	CASSNNPGTGGREQYF	TGTGCCAGTAGTAATAACCCCGGGACAGGGGGCCGAGAGCAGTACTTC
-	TRBV24-1	-	TRBJ1-3	CATSVLVVSGNTIYF	TGTGCCACCAGTGTCCTGGTCGTTTCTGGAAACACCATATATTTT
-	TRBV29-1	-	TRBJ1-2	CSVVQGPYGYTF	TGCAGCGTCGTACAGGGCCCCTATGGCTACACCTTC
-	TRBV24-1	-	TRBJ1-1	CATSVPGTTEAFF	TGTGCCACCAGTGTCCCAGGGACGACTGAAGCTTTCTTT
-	TRBV5-1	few	TRBJ2-7	CASSLWTDEQYF	TGCGCCAGCAGCCTTTGGACAGACGAGCAGTACTTC
-	TRBV7-3	-	TRBJ1-1	CASSLDRNTEAFF	TGTGCCAGCAGCTTAGACAGGAACACTGAAGCTTTCTTT
-	TRBV11-2	-	TRBJ2-7	CASSLGSSYEQYF	TGTGCCAGCAGCCTGGGGAGCTCCTACGAGCAGTACTTC
-	TRBV6-2/TRBV6-3	few	TRBJ1-2	CASSRLGPYGYTF	TGTGCCAGCAGCAGGCTCGGTCCCTATGGCTACACCTTC
-	TRBV19	once	TRBJ1-2	CASSISVSGYTF	TGTGCCAGTAGTATATCAGTATCTGGCTACACCTTC
TRBD1	TRBV3-1/TRBV3-2	-	TRBJ1-2	CASSQGLVTGGDYGYTF	TGTGCCAGCAGCCAAGGTCTAGTTACAGGGGGGGACTATGGCTACACCTTC